Reported below is one T cell receptor beta chain. Its antigen remains unknown. The sample originates from a study of response to subunit inactivated influenza vaccine. Study-level results: Authors suggested few new T cells are recruited by each seasonal influenza vaccination.

The V segment lost 3 bases and the J segment 5 bases; nucleotides outside the gene matches: 13. Germline CDR1 is LGHNA and CDR2 is YSLEER. This CDR3 spans 18 amino acids. TCRdb passed the RT-PCR reads through MiXCR, listing each CDR3 protein once. This table has roughly 630,000 distinct CDR3 sequences, about 14% appearing once. This clonotype was obtained from a man aged 50 to 60 who received an inactivated influenza vaccine. This material consisted of PBMCs from blood, taken 14 to 15 days before vaccination. The gene calls are TRBV4-3 and TRBJ1-6; TRBD1 matches at 7 bases. Here the CDR3 reads CASSQYPFRQGDNSPLHF. As DNA, the CDR3 is TGCGCCAGCAGCCAGTATCCGTTCCGACAGGGAGATAATTCACCCCTCCACTTT.